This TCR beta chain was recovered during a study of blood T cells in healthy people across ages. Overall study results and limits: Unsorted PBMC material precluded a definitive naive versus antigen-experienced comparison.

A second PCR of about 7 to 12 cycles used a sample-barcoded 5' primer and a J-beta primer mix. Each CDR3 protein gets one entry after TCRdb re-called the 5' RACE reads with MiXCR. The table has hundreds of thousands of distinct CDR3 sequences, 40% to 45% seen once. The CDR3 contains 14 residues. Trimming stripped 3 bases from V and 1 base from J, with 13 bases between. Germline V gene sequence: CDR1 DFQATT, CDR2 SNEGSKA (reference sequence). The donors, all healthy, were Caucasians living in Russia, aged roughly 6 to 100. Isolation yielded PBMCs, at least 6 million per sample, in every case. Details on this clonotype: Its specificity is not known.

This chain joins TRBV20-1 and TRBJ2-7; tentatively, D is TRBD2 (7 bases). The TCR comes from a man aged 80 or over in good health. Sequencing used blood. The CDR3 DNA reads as TGCAGTGCTAGCTCCGGGGGGCCATCCTACGAGCAGTACTTC. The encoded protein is CSASSGGPSYEQYF.